The source of this T cell receptor (beta chain) is a study of blood T cells in healthy people across ages. Across the study: The template switching approach captured approximately one barcoded beta molecule for every two T cells. Study-wide findings and caveats: Expanded clonotype shifts may have been confounded, as the donors had an unknown CMV status.

Total RNA was isolated from each sample in quantities of at least 6 micrograms. A sample-barcoded 5' primer and a J-beta primer mix were used in a second PCR of roughly 7 to 11 cycles. A 12-random-nucleotide template-switch adaptor tagged each cDNA molecule. TCRdb used MiXCR to reprocess the 5' RACE reads, holding one entry per CDR3 protein. The data contain 700,000 to 950,000 distinct CDR3 sequences, about three fifths of them singletons. The CDR3 spans 13 residues. Germline V lookup: CDR1 MNHNY, CDR2 SVGAGI (reference sequence). Trimming cost V 6 bases and J 13 bases, with 19 bases left between them. With regard to this clonotype: The target antigen is unknown.

The chain employs TRBV6-6 and TRBJ2-1; D is unresolved. This receptor was identified in a man in his thirties or forties in good health. Material: blood. The CDR3 loop is CASSPPFGDSQFF. CDR3 nucleotide sequence: TGTGCCAGCAGCCCCCCTTTTGGGGATTCTCAGTTCTTC.